The present T cell receptor (beta chain) was sequenced within a study of technical replicates of blood from several donors. This CDR3 comprises 16 residues. V shed 0 bases and J 2 bases; nucleotides not matched to a gene: 4. Germline V gives CDR1 KGHSH, CDR2 LQKENI. Profiled with immunoSEQ multiplex PCR; TCRdb holds only in-frame clones, not every one. The sample holds tens of thousands of clones; 75% to 95% are singletons and the top ten take approximately 0.28%. Sequencing used T cells isolated from PBMCs. V gene TRBV18 combines with J gene TRBJ2-3; 8 nucleotides agree with TRBD1. The clonotype originates from a human donor in good health. The CDR3 reads CASSPPTGVLTDTQYF. The CDR3 nucleotides are TGTGCCAGCTCACCACCGACAGGGGTTCTCACAGATACGCAGTATTTT. The full variable domain, its missing parts supplied by reference TRBV18 and TRBJ2-3, is NAGVMQNPRHLVRRRGQEARLRCSPMKGHSHVYWYRQLPEEGLKFMVYLQKENIIDESGMPKERFSAEFPKEGPSILRIQQVVRGDSAAYFCASSPPTGVLTDTQYFGPGTRLTVL.